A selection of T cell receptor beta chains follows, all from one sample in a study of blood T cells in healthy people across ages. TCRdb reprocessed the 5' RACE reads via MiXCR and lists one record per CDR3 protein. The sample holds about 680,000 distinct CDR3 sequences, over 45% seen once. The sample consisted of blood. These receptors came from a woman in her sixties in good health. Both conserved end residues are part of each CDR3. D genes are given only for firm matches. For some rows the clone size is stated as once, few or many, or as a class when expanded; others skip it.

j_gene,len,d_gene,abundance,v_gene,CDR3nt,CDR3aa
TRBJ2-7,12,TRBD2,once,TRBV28,TGTACCAGCAGGGAGGGGTCCTACGAGCAGTACTTC,CTSREGSYEQYF
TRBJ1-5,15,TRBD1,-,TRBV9,TGTGCCAGCAGCGGGGGGACAGGATTCAATCAGCCCCAGCATTTT,CASSGGTGFNQPQHF
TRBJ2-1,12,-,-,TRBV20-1,TGCAGTGCGAGCCCGGAGTTACATGAGCAGTTCTTC,CSASPELHEQFF
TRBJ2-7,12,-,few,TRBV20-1,TGCAGTGCTAGTACCGGGAAATACGAGCAGTACTTC,CSASTGKYEQYF
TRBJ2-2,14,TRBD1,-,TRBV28,TGTGCCAGCATGGGACAGGTTGGCACCGGGGAGCTGTTTTTT,CASMGQVGTGELFF
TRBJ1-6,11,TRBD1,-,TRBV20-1,TGCAGTGCTAAGGGGGCTTCACCCCTCCACTTT,CSAKGASPLHF
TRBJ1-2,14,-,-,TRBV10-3,TGTGCCATCAGTGAGTTCCTAGCTGGCTATGGCTACACCTTC,CAISEFLAGYGYTF
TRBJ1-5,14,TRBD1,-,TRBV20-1,TGCAGTGCTAGAGATCCCCGACAGGGCAGGCCCCAGCATTTT,CSARDPRQGRPQHF
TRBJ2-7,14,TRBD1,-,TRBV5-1,TGCGCCAGCAGCTTGAGATCAGGGGGCTACGAGCAGTACTTC,CASSLRSGGYEQYF
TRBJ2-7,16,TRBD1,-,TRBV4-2,TGTGCCAGCAGCCAAGTGGGACAGGGTATCACCTACGAGCAGTACTTC,CASSQVGQGITYEQYF
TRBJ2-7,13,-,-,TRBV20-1,TGCAGTGCACCCAGGGACGGGGGTAGCGAGCAGTACTTC,CSAPRDGGSEQYF
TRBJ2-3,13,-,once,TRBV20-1,TGCAGTGCTAGGGCCGGGACCCCAGATACGCAGTATTTT,CSARAGTPDTQYF
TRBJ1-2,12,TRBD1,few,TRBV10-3,TGTGCCATCAGCCCGGGACAGGCAATATACACCTTC,CAISPGQAIYTF
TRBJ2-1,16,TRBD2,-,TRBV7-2,TGTGCCAACAGCTTAAGTCCCGGACTAGCATACAATGAGCAGTTCTTC,CANSLSPGLAYNEQFF
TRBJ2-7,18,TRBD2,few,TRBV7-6,TGTGCCAGCAGCTTAGGAAGGAGGACTAGCGGGAGGGCTGACGAGCAGTACTTC,CASSLGRRTSGRADEQYF
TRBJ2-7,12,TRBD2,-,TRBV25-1,TGTGCCAGTGCGGCTAGCGGGAGCGAGCAGTACTTC,CASAASGSEQYF
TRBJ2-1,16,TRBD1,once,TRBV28,TGTGCCAGCAGTACCGACGGGACAGAAGCCTACAATGAGCAGTTCTTC,CASSTDGTEAYNEQFF
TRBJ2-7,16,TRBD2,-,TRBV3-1,TGTGCCAGCAGCCAAGCAAGGACTAGCGGCAACAATGAGCAGTACTTC,CASSQARTSGNNEQYF
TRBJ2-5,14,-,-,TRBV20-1,TGCAGTGCTAGGGGGATTACTGACCCGGAGACCCAGTACTTC,CSARGITDPETQYF
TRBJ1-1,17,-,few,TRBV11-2,TGTGCCAGCAGCCCCCGGGGGGTCGACAGATTGAACACTGAAGCTTTCTTT,CASSPRGVDRLNTEAFF
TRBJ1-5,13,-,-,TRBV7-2,TGTGCCAGCAGCTTTGATAGCAATCAGCCCCAGCATTTT,CASSFDSNQPQHF
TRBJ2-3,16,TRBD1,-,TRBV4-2,TGTGCCAGCAGCCAGGGTGACAGGGGGCGCACAGATACGCAGTATTTT,CASSQGDRGRTDTQYF
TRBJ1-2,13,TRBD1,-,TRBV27,TGTGCCAGCAGCCGTCGGACAGGGGAAGGCTACACCTTC,CASSRRTGEGYTF
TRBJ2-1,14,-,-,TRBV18,TGTGCCAGCTCACCAAGGTCTCCTAGGGATGAGCAGTTCTTC,CASSPRSPRDEQFF
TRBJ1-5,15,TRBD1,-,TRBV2,TGTGCCAGCAGTGGCCCAGGGGGAGGCAATCAGCCCCAGCATTTT,CASSGPGGGNQPQHF
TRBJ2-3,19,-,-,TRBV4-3,TGCGCCAGCAGCCAAGATTTGGTTATCGCAGGGGGGCGACTGGATACGCAGTATTTT,CASSQDLVIAGGRLDTQYF
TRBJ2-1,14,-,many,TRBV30,TGTGCCTGGCGTTTATCGAGGTCTTACAATGAGCAGTTCTTC,CAWRLSRSYNEQFF
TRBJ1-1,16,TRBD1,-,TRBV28,TGTGCCGCACATCGAATTTTCACAGGGGGCGTAACTGAAGCTTTCTTT,CAAHRIFTGGVTEAFF
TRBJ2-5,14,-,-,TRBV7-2,TGTGCCAGCAGCTGGGGTACCCTGGATGGTGAGCAGTACTTC,CASSWGTLDGEQYF
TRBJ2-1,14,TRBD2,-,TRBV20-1,TGCAGTGCTAAGACGACTAGCGGGAGGTATGAGCAGTTCTTC,CSAKTTSGRYEQFF
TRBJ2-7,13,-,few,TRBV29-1,TGCAGCGTTGTTGGGACTCCCAGGGGGGAGCAGTACTTC,CSVVGTPRGEQYF
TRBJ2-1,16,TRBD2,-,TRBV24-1,TGTGCCACCAGTGATCCCGGACTAGCGGGTACCTTTGAGCAGTTCTTC,CATSDPGLAGTFEQFF
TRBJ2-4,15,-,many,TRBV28,TGTGCCAGCCGGTTACAGACTGTCCCTAAAAACATTCAGTACTTC,CASRLQTVPKNIQYF
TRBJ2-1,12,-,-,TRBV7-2,TGTGCCAGCAGCTTAACTATCAATGAGCAGTTCTTC,CASSLTINEQFF
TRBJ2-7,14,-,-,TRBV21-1,TGTGCCAGCAGCCGATTTAGGGGTTCCTACGAGCAGTACTTC,CASSRFRGSYEQYF
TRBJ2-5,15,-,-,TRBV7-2,TGTGCCAGCAGCTTGGGACGAGCGGGTTGGGAGACCCAGTACTTC,CASSLGRAGWETQYF
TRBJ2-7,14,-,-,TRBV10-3,TGTGCCATCAGTGGTGACAGGGACTCGTACGAGCAGTACTTC,CAISGDRDSYEQYF
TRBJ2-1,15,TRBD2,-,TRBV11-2,TGTGCCAGCAGCAATACAGCGGGAGACTACAATGAGCAGTTCTTC,CASSNTAGDYNEQFF
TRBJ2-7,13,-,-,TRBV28,TGTGCCAGCAGCGTACCCTACAGTGGCGAGCAGTACTTC,CASSVPYSGEQYF
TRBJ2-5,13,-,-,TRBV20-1,TGCAGTGCTTACCGGACCCGCGGGGAGACCCAGTACTTC,CSAYRTRGETQYF
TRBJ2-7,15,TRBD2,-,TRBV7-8,TGTGCCAGCAGCACCCGGACTAGCGGGAGGGACGAGCAGTACTTC,CASSTRTSGRDEQYF
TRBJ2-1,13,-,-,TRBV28,TGTGCCAGCAGTTTAAATCCGGCTACTGAGCAGTTCTTC,CASSLNPATEQFF
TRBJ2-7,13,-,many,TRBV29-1,TGCAGCGTTGGGACAGCCTCCGGTTACGAGCAGTACTTC,CSVGTASGYEQYF
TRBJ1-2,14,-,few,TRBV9,TGTGCCAGCAGCGTAGGGACACTGAACTATGGCTACACCTTC,CASSVGTLNYGYTF
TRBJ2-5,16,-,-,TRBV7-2,TGTGCCAGCAGCCCACGATCGAAGGGGGAGGGCGAGACCCAGTACTTC,CASSPRSKGEGETQYF
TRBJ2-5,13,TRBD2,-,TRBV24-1,TGTGCCACCTGGGGAGGGGCAGAAGAGACCCAGTACTTC,CATWGGAEETQYF
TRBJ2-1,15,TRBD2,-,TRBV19,TGTGCCAGTAGTATATTAGCGGGAGCATTATATGAGCAGTTCTTC,CASSILAGALYEQFF
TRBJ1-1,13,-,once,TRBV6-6,TGTGCCAGCAGTCCTCGACAATACACTGAAGCTTTCTTT,CASSPRQYTEAFF
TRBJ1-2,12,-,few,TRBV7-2,TGTGCCAGCAGCTTAGGCCCGGCGGGCTACACCTTC,CASSLGPAGYTF
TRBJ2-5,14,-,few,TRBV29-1,TGCAGCGTTGAGTCCTTGTTGGGACAAGAGACCCAGTACTTC,CSVESLLGQETQYF
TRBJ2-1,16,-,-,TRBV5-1,TGCGCCAGCAGCTTGGATGGGATAAGCTCCTACAATGAGCAGTTCTTC,CASSLDGISSYNEQFF
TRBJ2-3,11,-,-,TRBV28,TGTGCCAGCAGTTTCGGGCTGGTGCAGTATTTT,CASSFGLVQYF
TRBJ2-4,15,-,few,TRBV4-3,TGCGCCAGCAGCCAAGGTGTGTTAGCCAAAAACATTCAGTACTTC,CASSQGVLAKNIQYF
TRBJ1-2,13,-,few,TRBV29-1,TGCAGCGTACGACAGGATTCTAACTATGGCTACACCTTC,CSVRQDSNYGYTF
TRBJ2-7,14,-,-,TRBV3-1,TGTGCCAGCAGCCAAGATAGAAGAACCTACGAGCAGTACTTC,CASSQDRRTYEQYF